What follows are 31 T cell receptor beta chains derived from one specimen sequenced in a study of early T cells in non-severe SARS-CoV-2 infection. TCRdb itself ran the 5' RACE reads through MiXCR, one entry per CDR3 protein. The repertoire holds tens of thousands of distinct CDR3 sequences, approximately 14% seen once, with around 4.2% in the top ten. The sequencing sample was made of whole blood. Receptors were obtained from an adult who was a healthcare worker with PCR-confirmed SARS-CoV-2 infection or an uninfected control (not recorded which).

The rearrangement uses TRBV10-3 and TRBJ2-6; D not resolved. This CDR3 has 14 amino acids. Germline V gene lookup returns CDR1 ENHRY and CDR2 SYGVKD. The V gene lost 7 bases and the J gene lost 1 base, with 8 bases spanning the gap. CDR3 region: CAIKPESGANVLTF. DNA for the CDR3: TGTGCCATCAAGCCGGAGTCTGGGGCCAACGTCCTGACTTTC.

The chain couples TRBV7-8 to TRBJ2-3, with 8 bases identical to TRBD2. The CDR3 length is 15 residues. Trimming removed 1 base from V and 8 bases from J; junction bases left unmatched: 8. Germline loops: CDR1 SGHVS, CDR2 FQNEAQ. This chain's CDR3 is CASSLEGRGGGTQYF. The CDR3 nucleotides are TGTGCCAGCAGCTTAGAGGGTCGGGGGGGCGGTACGCAGTATTTT.

This clonotype has just one count. This sequence joins TRBV7-9 and TRBJ1-2; the match to TRBD1 covers 7 bases. This CDR3 has 15 residues. Germline V gene lookup returns CDR1 SEHNR and CDR2 FQNEAQ (reference sequence). V lost 2 bases, J lost 3 bases, and 6 bases stayed unmatched. For the CDR3, the DNA is TGTGCCAGCAGCTTATCGACAGGGCTCGACTATGGCTACACCTTC. This codes for CASSLSTGLDYGYTF.

This clonotype showed up just a few times. This sequence joins TRBV5-1 and TRBJ2-7; a possible D gene is TRBD2 (6 bases). V gave up 4 bases and J gave up 1 base, with 12 bases separating them. The CDR3 covers 14 residues. From germline, CDR1 is SGHRS and CDR2 YFSETQ. The CDR3: CASSPGLESYEQYF. CDR3 sequence (DNA): TGCGCCAGCAGCCCGGGACTGGAGTCCTACGAGCAGTACTTC. Looking up the rest from reference TRBV5-1 and TRBJ2-7 gives the full variable domain: KAGVTQTPRYLIKTRGQQVTLSCSPISGHRSVSWYQQTPGQGLQFLFEYFSETQRNKGNFPGRFSGRQFSNSRSEMNVSTLELGDSALYLCASSPGLESYEQYFGPGTRLTVT.

This clonotype was counted a few times. This chain uses TRBV9 with TRBJ2-1; no definite D call. Germline V gene lookup returns CDR1 SGDLS and CDR2 YYNGEE. The CDR3 is 12 residues long. With 5 bases removed from V and 7 bases from J, the gap between germline ends came to 10 bases. The CDR3 coding sequence is TGTGCCAGCAGTCCCGACTTGAATGAGCAGTTCTTC. Amino acids: CASSPDLNEQFF.

This clonotype occurred a few times. This chain connects TRBV4-3 to TRBJ2-3, with TRBD1 matching over 7 bases. The length of the CDR3 is 15 residues. Germline-derived CDR1 and CDR2 are LGHNA and YSLEER. V dropped 4 bases and J dropped 5; count of bases not matched to a gene: 9. The CDR3 nucleotides are TGCGCCAGCAGCCTAGGACAGGAGGTGAGAGATACGCAGTATTTT. This translates into CASSLGQEVRDTQYF.

The chain combines TRBV18 with TRBJ1-1; no reliable D call. Trimming took 3 bases from V and 1 from J, leaving 12 bases between them. The germline V gene encodes CDR1 KGHSH and CDR2 LQKENI. CDR3 length equals 15 residues. CDR3 coding DNA: TGTGCCAGCTCACCGCCGGCGGGTTGGAACACTGAAGCTTTCTTT. Translation gives CASSPPAGWNTEAFF.

The rearrangement links TRBV24-1 to TRBJ2-1; D uncertain. The CDR3 is 16 amino acids. Trimming left V 2 bases short and J 9 bases short, with 19 bases between. Germline CDR1 and CDR2: KGHDR and SFDVKD. This CDR3 reads CATSDSRTLRSPEQFF. CDR3 nucleotides: TGTGCCACCAGTGATTCCCGGACCCTAAGGTCTCCTGAGCAGTTCTTC.

V is TRBV29-1 and J is TRBJ1-1; D perhaps matches TRBD1 (5 bases). CDR3 size: 14 residues. V lost 0 bases and J lost 8, with 16 bases in between. From germline, CDR1 is SQVTM and CDR2 ANQGSEA. Written as DNA, the CDR3 is TGCAGCGTTGAAGAGGGGGGTATGCTGGAGGAAGCTTTCTTT. This translates into CSVEEGGMLEEAFF.

This clonotype was seen only once. The CDR3 is CASSRLTASGNTIYF. The CDR3 nucleotides are TGTGCCAGCAGTCGACTGACAGCTTCTGGAAACACCATATATTTT. The rearrangement uses TRBV7-2 and TRBJ1-3, with D tentatively TRBD1 (5 bases). Germline CDR1 reads SGHTA; CDR2 reads FQGNSA. The CDR3 contains 15 residues. The V and J ends lost 6 bases and 1 base respectively, with 13 bases between them.

The chain has TRBV5-1 and TRBJ2-5; a weak D match, TRBD1 (6 bases). Germline V gives CDR1 SGHRS, CDR2 YFSETQ. CDR3 length equals 15 residues. Trimming left V 0 bases short and J 8 bases short, with 17 bases between. The CDR3 spells CASSLASGVMRTQYF. CDR3 DNA sequence: TGCGCCAGCAGCTTGGCGTCAGGGGTAATGAGAACCCAGTACTTC.

In this sample, this clonotype turned up a few times. For the CDR3, the DNA is TGTGCCAGCAGCTTAGTTGGGGGCTGGAACACCGGGGAGCTGTTTTTT. It encodes CASSLVGGWNTGELFF. The chain is built from TRBV7-2 and TRBJ2-2, with D possibly matching TRBD1 (6 bases). The CDR3 length is 16 residues. Per germline, CDR1 SGHTA and CDR2 FQGNSA. V lost 1 base and J 1 base, leaving 10 bases between the germline ends.

This clonotype was recorded many times. This chain joins TRBV7-9 and TRBJ2-3; TRBD2 matches at 8 bases. The CDR3 spans 14 residues. The germline gives CDR1 SEHNR, CDR2 FQNEAQ (reference sequence). V shed 7 bases, J shed 4 bases, and the junction held 7 bases outside the gene matches. DNA for the CDR3: TGTGCCAGCACCCCCGGGGGGGCCGCAGATACGCAGTATTTT. Its protein is CASTPGGAADTQYF.

This rearrangement joins TRBV6-5 to TRBJ2-5; 8 bases are a match to TRBD2. V lost 2 bases to trimming and J lost 1 base; unmatched junction nucleotides: 6. Germline assignment: CDR1 MNHEY and CDR2 SVGAGI. This CDR3 comprises 16 residues. The CDR3 loop reads CASSYGTRGPQETQYF. The CDR3, as DNA: TGTGCCAGCAGTTACGGGACTAGAGGGCCCCAAGAGACCCAGTACTTC.

At least ten counts were recorded for this clonotype. The chain recombines TRBV6-2 or TRBV6-3 with TRBJ2-1; 9 positions agree with TRBD2. Trimming took 4 bases from V and 4 from J; bases not matched to a gene: 8. This CDR3 spans 16 amino acids. Germline V gene sequence: CDR1 MNHEY, CDR2 SVGEGT. In nucleotides, the CDR3 is TGTGCCAGCAGTTCTCCCGGGACTAGCTTGTACAATGAGCAGTTCTTC. As protein: CASSSPGTSLYNEQFF.

This clonotype has a handful of counts. This chain connects TRBV7-9 to TRBJ1-6, with a weak D call TRBD1 (5 bases). This CDR3 region has 18 residues. Germline CDR1 SEHNR, CDR2 FQNEAQ (reference sequence). V lost 4 bases, J lost 1 base, and 17 bases lay in between. The CDR3 is CASSSIYRWGSYNSPLHF. The DNA for the CDR3 is TGTGCCAGCAGCTCCATTTACAGATGGGGGTCCTATAATTCACCCCTCCACTTT. The full variable domain, completed using reference TRBV7-9 and TRBJ1-6, is DTGVSQNPRHKITKRGQNVTFRCDPISEHNRLYWYRQTLGQGPEFLTYFQNEAQLEKSRLLSDRFSAERPKGSFSTLEIQRTEQGDSAMYLCASSSIYRWGSYNSPLHFGNGTRLTVT.

The rearrangement links TRBV6-2 or TRBV6-3 to TRBJ2-1, with D tentatively TRBD1 or TRBD2 (6 bases each). From germline, CDR1 is MNHEY and CDR2 SVGEGT. The V and J ends lost 4 bases and 2 bases respectively, with 15 bases between them. This CDR3 has 16 amino acids. The CDR3 DNA is TGTGCCAGCAGTTTCATCGGGGGCACCGCCTACAATGAGCAGTTCTTC. As protein: CASSFIGGTAYNEQFF.

This clonotype was counted ten times or more. The chain links TRBV20-1 to TRBJ2-7; 8 bases agree with TRBD1. Losses at the gene ends were 6 bases for V and 6 bases for J; bases not matched to a gene: 10. The CDR3 is 13 amino acids. Germline CDR1 is DFQATT and CDR2 is SNEGSKA (reference sequence). CDR3 bases: TGCAGTGCGGGACCGACAGGGGAAGGCGAGCAGTACTTC. Protein: CSAGPTGEGEQYF.

This clonotype was found many times. This chain connects TRBV11-2 to TRBJ2-5, with D unclear. Trimming removed 1 base from V and 5 bases from J, with 5 bases in between. This CDR3 has 12 residues. In germline, CDR1 is SGHAT, CDR2 FQNNGV. In DNA, the CDR3 is TGTGCCAGCAGCTTAGTTTTGGAGACCCAGTACTTC. Residues: CASSLVLETQYF. The full variable domain, with the rest looked up from reference TRBV11-2 and TRBJ2-5, is EAGVAQSPRYKIIEKRQSVAFWCNPISGHATLYWYQQILGQGPKLLIQFQNNGVVDDSQLPKDRFSAERLKGVDSTLKIQPAKLEDSAVYLCASSLVLETQYFGPGTRLLVL.

The CDR3 here is CASSLGGTSGPVEQYF. CDR3 DNA sequence: TGCGCCAGCAGCTTGGGCGGGACTAGCGGCCCAGTCGAGCAGTACTTC. The chain carries TRBV5-1 and TRBJ2-7, with 11 bases lining up with TRBD2. The V gene end was trimmed by 0 bases and the J gene end by 6 bases; junction bases not matched to a gene: 8. This CDR3 comprises 16 residues. Germline V gene sequence: CDR1 SGHRS, CDR2 YFSETQ.

V usage is TRBV6-2 or TRBV6-3 and J usage is TRBJ2-3; D is undetermined. Germline lookup yields CDR1 MNHEY and CDR2 SVGEGT. Trimming took off 6 bases at V and 4 bases at J, with 11 bases between the two ends. The CDR3 sequence is 13 residues long. CDR3 protein: CASRGSVADTQYF. In nucleotides, the CDR3 is TGTGCCAGCAGAGGCAGCGTGGCAGATACGCAGTATTTT.

In this sample, this clonotype turned up many times. The chain employs TRBV5-1 and TRBJ2-7; perhaps D is TRBD1 or TRBD2 (5 bases each). The CDR3 runs 14 residues. The ends were cut back, 4 bases at V and 3 bases at J, with 14 bases in the middle. Germline CDR1 reads SGHRS; CDR2 reads YFSETQ. CDR3 protein: CASSILTGGYEQYF. DNA of the CDR3: TGCGCCAGCAGCATCCTCACAGGAGGCTACGAGCAGTACTTC. Variable domain in full (rest from reference TRBV5-1 and TRBJ2-7): KAGVTQTPRYLIKTRGQQVTLSCSPISGHRSVSWYQQTPGQGLQFLFEYFSETQRNKGNFPGRFSGRQFSNSRSEMNVSTLELGDSALYLCASSILTGGYEQYFGPGTRLTVT.

This clonotype has just a few counts. The CDR3 sequence: CASSSDRGEIGELFF. The CDR3 nucleotides read TGTGCCAGCAGCTCGGACAGGGGGGAGATCGGGGAGCTGTTTTTT. The chain carries TRBV5-4 and TRBJ2-2; 10 positions agree with TRBD1. Germline CDR1 SGHNT, CDR2 YYREEE (reference sequence). J lost 7 bases, V lost 3 bases, and 6 bases had no gene match. The CDR3 is 15 residues long.

Only a few counts were recorded for this clonotype. The chain has TRBV5-1 and TRBJ2-3, with D tentatively TRBD2 (5 bases). V was shortened by 0 bases and J by 1 base, with 6 bases between the two germline ends. CDR3 length: 14 residues. From germline, CDR1 is SGHRS and CDR2 YFSETQ. CDR3 bases: TGCGCCAGCAGCTTGGATAGCGGCACAGATACGCAGTATTTT. Its translation: CASSLDSGTDTQYF.

This clonotype showed up many times. The CDR3 loop reads CASSLQGILTGELFF. CDR3 nucleotides: TGTGCCAGCAGCCTCCAGGGAATACTTACCGGGGAGCTGTTTTTT. The gene calls are TRBV14 and TRBJ2-2; D is perhaps TRBD1 (5 bases). This CDR3 comprises 15 residues. The V gene lost 4 bases and the J gene lost 5 bases, with 14 bases spanning the gap. CDR1 is SGHDN, CDR2 FVKESK, per germline. Based on the CDR3 plus reference TRBV14 and TRBJ2-2, the full variable domain is EAGVTQFPSHSVIEKGQTVTLRCDPISGHDNLYWYRRVMGKEIKFLLHFVKESKQDESGMPNNRFLAERTGGTYSTLKVQPAELEDSGVYFCASSLQGILTGELFFGEGSRLTVL.

This clonotype was detected only a few times. The chain links TRBV9 to TRBJ2-7; D is ambiguous. This CDR3 contains 14 residues. CDR1 and CDR2 from the germline V gene are SGDLS and YYNGEE. The germline V and J ends were trimmed by 4 bases and 5 bases, with 16 bases remaining between them. CDR3 in DNA: TGTGCCAGCAGCTCCAGCCATGCGGCCCACGAGCAGTACTTC. It specifies CASSSSHAAHEQYF. Complete variable domain (other parts from reference TRBV9 and TRBJ2-7): DSGVTQTPKHLITATGQRVTLRCSPRSGDLSVYWYQQSLDQGLQFLIQYYNGEERAKGNILERFSAQQFPDLHSELNLSSLELGDSALYFCASSSSHAAHEQYFGPGTRLTVT.

This clonotype was counted between two and nine times. The chain couples TRBV21-1 to TRBJ1-5; the table gives TRBD1 as D, unverified against the DNA. TRBV21-1 is deemed a pseudogene. The CDR3 runs to 13 residues. The CDR3 nucleotides read TGTGCCAGCCGGGACAGGGTCAATCAGCCCCAGCATTTT. This translates into CASRDRVNQPQHF.

This clonotype was counted between two and nine times. The rearrangement uses TRBV20-1 and TRBJ1-4, with D tentatively TRBD1 (5 bases). The length of the CDR3 is 14 residues. Trimming removed 6 bases from V and 5 bases from J, with 16 bases in between. Per the germline V gene, CDR1 is DFQATT and CDR2 is SNEGSKA (reference sequence). The CDR3 sequence is CSALAAGKNEKLFF. In nucleotides, the CDR3 is TGCAGTGCCTTGGCGGCAGGGAAAAATGAAAAACTGTTTTTT.

The chain couples TRBV5-1 to TRBJ2-7, with 10 positions matching TRBD1. Losses at the gene ends were 4 bases for V and 4 bases for J; bases not matched to a gene: 5. Looked up from germline, CDR1 is SGHRS and CDR2 is YFSETQ. The CDR3 totals 14 residues. The CDR3 bases are TGCGCCAGCAGCCGCGGGACAGGGGTATACGAGCAGTACTTC. As protein: CASSRGTGVYEQYF.

The chain links TRBV6-2 or TRBV6-3 to TRBJ2-1, with a tentative D call TRBD2 (7 bases). Trimming removed 0 bases from V and 5 bases from J, with 20 bases in between. Germline CDR1 is MNHEY and CDR2 is SVGEGT. This CDR3 contains 18 residues. Written as DNA, the CDR3 is TGTGCCAGCAGTTACTCTCGACCGGGGGGCGTAATAGACAATGAGCAGTTCTTC. Its protein is CASSYSRPGGVIDNEQFF.

Many counts were recorded for this clonotype. V gene TRBV7-3 combines with J gene TRBJ2-1; 9 bases align to TRBD2. V lost 5 bases and J lost 0; bases outside the gene matches: 5. Germline V gives CDR1 SGHTA, CDR2 FQGTGA. This CDR3 spans 16 amino acids. This CDR3 is CASSIIAGASYNEQFF. The CDR3 DNA sequence: TGTGCCAGCAGCATTATAGCGGGGGCCTCCTACAATGAGCAGTTCTTC.